This T cell receptor beta chain is from a study of long-term antiretroviral therapy in people with HIV. Germline CDR1 GTSNPN, CDR2 SVGIG (reference sequence). The V and J ends lost 2 bases and 5 bases respectively, with 9 bases between them. This CDR3 is built from 12 residues. They ran version v3.0 of the immunoSEQ assay at survey level. Clones were read by immunoSEQ multiplex PCR, and TCRdb kept only the in-frame ones, dropping some. The top ten clones hold 3.5% to 4.5% of a sample with 30,000 to 35,000 clones, 90% to 95% of them seen once. Specimen: unsorted PBMCs, collected around 5 years after starting antiretroviral therapy. The chain recombines TRBV30 with TRBJ2-5; D possibly corresponds to TRBD2 (6 bases). This clonotype was sampled from a woman in her forties or fifties with HIV. The CDR3 is CAWSKGRETQYF. The CDR3 nucleotides are TGTGCCTGGAGTAAAGGGAGGGAGACCCAGTACTTC.